This T cell receptor beta chain originates from a study of cytomegalovirus exposure and HLA in healthy donors (dated by TCRdb to the late 2010s). About the investigation overall: In an earlier analysis of several hundred of the donors, 276 Gb of sequence data and some 120 million unique TCR beta sequences from about 179 million T cells were reported. Roughly 310 gigabases of sequencing data and some 85 million unique TCR sequences were included in an early release covering over 600 HLA-typed donors. Of the roughly 390 genotyped donors, 80% to 90% were placed in the genetic ancestry cluster associated with self-reported Caucasian donors. The aim of the study was to test whether cataloging public T cell receptors could identify signatures of past pathogen exposure. Using immunosequencing, the study profiled T cell repertoires from fewer than 700 subjects and related those repertoires to cytomegalovirus serostatus. In addition to the first cohort of 666 subjects, a separate validation cohort of approximately 130 different subjects was used. The study combined high-throughput TCR immunosequencing, statistical association of individual TCRs with disease status, and machine learning to predict cytomegalovirus infection status. In a later analysis, previously published TCR beta repertoires from some 640 donors were re-analyzed and high-resolution HLA genotyping was added so that TCR occurrence patterns could be studied. Rather than drawing on any new phenotypic data, the later analysis identified candidate immune exposures from TCR beta sequences and the way those sequences occurred across donors. To decide whether each TCR beta V gene segment behaved as functional or pseudogenic, an earlier analysis of some 580 of the donors relied on high-throughput TCR beta sequencing. Donor age, sex, ethnicity and CMV serostatus were collected together with the repertoire data. In a later genetic analysis, genome-wide SNP genotypes for about 55% of the roughly 670 donors were used, and that subset was treated as a discovery cohort. All discovery cohort repertoires had been generated on a single sequencing platform. Both class I and class II loci were covered by HLA typing, at four-digit resolution. The number of typed donors differed by locus: roughly 629-640 for A, B, C, DRB1 and DQB1; approximately 520 for DQA1; 606 for DPA1; and some 470 for DPB1. A few DR-DQ haplotypes were treated as single units for association and clustering because of strong linkage in the cohort. Across approximately 420 genotyped donors of the cohort, an average of about 250,000 unique TCR beta nucleotide sequences per donor were sequenced, and roughly 18% of those sequences were non-productive. Points the paper makes about the study in general: Roughly uniform sequencing depth across donors was assumed in presence/absence analyses, although this assumption may not hold. The 87-base-pair reads could not distinguish some IMGT-functional V segments, including TRBV6-2 and TRBV6-3, so those segments were excluded. A later genetic analysis reported fewer N-insertions in productive TCRs among donors in an Asian-associated ancestry cluster than the roughly 700-donor mean. A later analysis found that HLA-associated TCR beta chains were more clonally expanded and had lower generation probabilities than equally common non-associated chains. When HLA alleles, especially DR and DQ, strongly co-occurred, attributing TCR associations to individual alleles was difficult. Because counts were too low, fewer than 20 rarely observed V segments, including chromosome 9 orphons, were excluded from the earlier analysis of 587 of the donors. Cytomegalovirus status was reported to be diagnosed by the classifier with high specificity and sensitivity in both the original and validation cohorts. Linkage disequilibrium might explain the correlated functional status among segregating V segments, but an unknown experimental factor could not be ruled out. V-gene and J-gene trimming of TCR beta chains was associated with a missense DCLRE1C variant in a later genetic analysis, and the association was replicated in an independent cohort. In a later analysis, TCR association rates were found to vary across HLA loci, with the most associated TCRs seen for DRB1 alleles and the fewest for HLA-C alleles. A further reported finding was that TCR beta sequences accurately predicted the HLA-A and HLA-B alleles for most subjects in the first cohort. A few of the identified cytomegalovirus-associated TCR beta chains were confirmed in vitro to be specific for cytomegalovirus antigens. Because HLA typing was missing for some donors at each locus, association tests included only the typed subset. At a false discovery rate of 0.05, a later analysis linked about 16,000 TCR beta sequences to specific HLA alleles. According to a later analysis, most CMV-associated TCR beta chains appeared to be HLA-restricted, and the HLA associations seemed to be driven largely by CMV exposure. Only TCR beta chains were sequenced in this cohort, and the absence of alpha or paired-chain data limited detectable features. For the cohort, immune exposure information was limited to CMV serostatus. The study listed 164 TCR beta chains as associated with cytomegalovirus. Across donors, most TCR sequences were observed very rarely, whereas some public TCRs were present in many individuals. An earlier analysis of approximately 540 of the donors showed that most TCR beta V segments appeared in productive rearrangements either about 87% or about 30% of the time, which broadly matched IMGT annotations. The sequencing pipeline was judged likely to have produced a cluster of highly shared sequence variants as a technical artifact. Several of the top co-occurrence clusters appeared to be linked to parvovirus B19, influenza, CMV and Epstein-Barr virus, according to a later analysis. The authors suggested that the approach could potentially be generalized to other disease states and immunological phenotypes.

From its cysteine to its phenylalanine, the CDR3 spans 15 amino acids. Only the CDR3 portion is preserved as DNA: 45 bases, with reading frame beginning at the first base. At the junction V is shortened by 6 bases and J by 6 bases; bases outside the gene matches: 8. According to the germline V gene, CDR1 reads MNHNS and CDR2 reads SASEGT. In total, roughly 670 healthy bone marrow donors made up the cohort. At the time of sampling, all cohort members were nominally healthy, though unrecorded immune exposures were likely present. The donor tested CMV seropositive and was one of the 289 seropositive cohort members. Each donor provided a peripheral blood sample, and peripheral blood mononuclear cells were used for TCR beta sequencing. Genomic DNA extraction from the blood cell samples was performed with the Qiagen DNeasy Blood Extraction Kit. This clone was counted once. The antigen this receptor binds is unknown. No base-level quality is on record; no much larger clone is a single base apart.

Library preparation employed the immunoSEQ multiplex PCR assay. The multiplex PCR relied on a mix of 60 forward primers for TCR Vbeta segments and 13 reverse primers for TCR Jbeta segments. The CDR3 region of rearranged TCR beta genes was amplified from genomic DNA by a multiplex PCR assay. Amplified TCR beta libraries were sequenced as 87-base-pair reads on the Illumina HiSeq System. The authors' analysis ran thus. A later analysis counted approximately 84 million unique TCR beta chains across the 500 to 850 repertoires, and roughly 11 million of these chains were shared by at least two donors. Raw reads were error-corrected and collapsed into unique sequences with a nearest-neighbor algorithm that merged closely related sequences to remove PCR and sequencing errors. V, D and J gene segments were assigned by aligning CDR3 sequences to IMGT reference sequences. For a sequence to be retained, a match of at least six nucleotides to both a V gene segment and a J gene segment was required. A rearrangement was called productive if the CDR3 had no stop codons and remained in frame with V and J, and every other rearrangement was called non-productive. Following IMGT convention, CDR3 was defined as the stretch from the second conserved V-encoded cysteine up to the conserved J-encoded phenylalanine. In an earlier analysis of some 550 of the donors, sequences lacking an unambiguous match to a single V gene segment were excluded. In an earlier analysis of about 590 of the donors, a V segment was called functional when productive rearrangements were above 56.7%, and segregating when the standard deviation between donors exceeded 5%. To diagnose cytomegalovirus status from the catalog of TCR beta chain sequences, a statistical classification framework was built. In a later analysis, TCR nucleotide sequences were compared against IMGT/GENE-DB human TR gene sequences so that V and J genes could be assigned. Using the TCRdist pipeline, a later analysis assigned CDR3 sequences along with most-parsimonious VDJ recombination scenarios. In a later analysis, each TCR beta chain was defined by its CDR3 amino acid sequence together with its V-gene family, and reads without a unique V-gene family were excluded. As a way to deal with suspected cross-contamination and a sequencing artifact, a later analysis dropped 640 or so nucleotide sequences that were highly shared and had low generation probability. A later analysis calculated a clonal expansion index for each public chain from normalized within-repertoire ranks of inferred template counts. In a later analysis, generation probabilities were computed with a VDJ recombination model fitted to out-of-frame rearrangements, and the resulting probabilities were checked against IGoR. In a later analysis, hypergeometric tests were used to score TCR-TCR, TCR-HLA and TCR-CMV co-occurrence, with a repertoire-size bias correction applied to TCR pairs. A later analysis estimated false discovery rates by permuting HLA or CMV assignments 20 times. A later analysis grouped co-occurring TCRs with DBSCAN, adding TCRdist sequence similarity when clustering within HLA-allele-positive subsets. For co-occurrence clustering, repertoires with fewer than 30,000 or more than 120,000 public chains were excluded, along with 4 to 6 repertoires with anomalous nucleotide sharing. This is the immuneACCESS table as TCRdb keeps it, with only in-frame sequences that have V and J called. A part of the clones is gone; compared with another copy, unresolved V genes explain less than half, and the rest is unexplained. That table supplies the V and J calls and clone size; D and trimming were determined from the DNA. Across this sample there are 150,000 to 200,000 clones, with roughly 72% seen only once. Jointly, the top ten make up just over 2% of the sample.

This TCR derives from a woman in her 30s in good health and CMV-seropositive. The sequence joins TRBV6-1 to TRBJ2-1, and 10 bases in between align with TRBD2. The sequencing sample was made of PBMCs. The sequenced DNA is TGTGCCAGCAGAGTTCGGACTAGCGGCGCCAATGAGCAGTTCTTC. The resulting protein is CASRVRTSGANEQFF.